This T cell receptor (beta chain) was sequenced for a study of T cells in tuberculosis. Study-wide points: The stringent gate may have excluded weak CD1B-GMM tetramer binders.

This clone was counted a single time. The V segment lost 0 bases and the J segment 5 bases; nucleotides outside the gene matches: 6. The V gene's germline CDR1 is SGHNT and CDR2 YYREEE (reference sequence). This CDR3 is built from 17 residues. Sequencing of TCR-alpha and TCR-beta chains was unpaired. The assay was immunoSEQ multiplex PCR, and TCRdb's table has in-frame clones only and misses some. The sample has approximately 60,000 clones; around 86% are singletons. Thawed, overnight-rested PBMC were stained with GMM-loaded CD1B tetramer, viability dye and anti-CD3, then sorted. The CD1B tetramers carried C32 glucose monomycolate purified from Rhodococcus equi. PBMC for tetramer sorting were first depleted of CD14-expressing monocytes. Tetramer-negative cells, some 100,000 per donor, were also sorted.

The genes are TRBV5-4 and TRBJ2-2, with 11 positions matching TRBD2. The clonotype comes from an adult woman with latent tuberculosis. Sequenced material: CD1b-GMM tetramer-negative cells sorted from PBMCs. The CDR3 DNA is TGTGCCAGCAGCTTGGGGCTAGCGGGAGGCGCTACCGGGGAGCTGTTTTTT. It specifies CASSLGLAGGATGELFF.